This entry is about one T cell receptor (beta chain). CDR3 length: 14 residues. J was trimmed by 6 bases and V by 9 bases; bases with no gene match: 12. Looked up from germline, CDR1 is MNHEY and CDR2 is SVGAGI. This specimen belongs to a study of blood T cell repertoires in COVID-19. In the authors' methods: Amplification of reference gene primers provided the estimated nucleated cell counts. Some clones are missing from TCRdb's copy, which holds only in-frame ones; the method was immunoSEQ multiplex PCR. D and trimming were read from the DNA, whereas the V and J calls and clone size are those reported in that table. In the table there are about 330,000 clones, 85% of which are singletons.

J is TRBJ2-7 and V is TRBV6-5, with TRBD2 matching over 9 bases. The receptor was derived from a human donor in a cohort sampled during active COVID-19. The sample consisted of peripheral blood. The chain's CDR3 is CASSPGTSRGEQYF. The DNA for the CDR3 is TGTGCCAGTTCGCCGGGGACTAGCAGGGGCGAGCAGTACTTC.